This T cell receptor beta chain was documented in a study of T cell repertoires in cytomegalovirus infection. On the study more broadly: Public TCR beta signatures were indicative of both CMV infection and a matching HLA type.

The sample holds many counts of this clonotype. Its antigen is currently unknown. V shed 5 bases and J 2 bases; nucleotides not matched to a gene: 9. This CDR3 has 16 residues. Germline lookup yields CDR1 SGHAT and CDR2 FQNNGV. TCRdb reprocessed the reads via MiXCR and lists one record per CDR3 protein. The sample lists some 920,000 distinct CDR3 sequences, roughly 30% seen once, with 13% in the top ten. The clonotype comes from a human donor in good health (CMV status not recorded). Some clones in this sample may be carry-over from other donors' samples. The sample was cultured CD8+ T cells from PBMCs, taken from culture after CMV antigen stimulation. This rearrangement joins TRBV11-2 to TRBJ2-1, with TRBD1 matching 7 bases. CDR3 protein: CASSPRTGLTYNEQFF. In nucleotides, the CDR3 is TGTGCCAGCAGCCCGCGGACAGGCCTTACCTACAATGAGCAGTTCTTC.